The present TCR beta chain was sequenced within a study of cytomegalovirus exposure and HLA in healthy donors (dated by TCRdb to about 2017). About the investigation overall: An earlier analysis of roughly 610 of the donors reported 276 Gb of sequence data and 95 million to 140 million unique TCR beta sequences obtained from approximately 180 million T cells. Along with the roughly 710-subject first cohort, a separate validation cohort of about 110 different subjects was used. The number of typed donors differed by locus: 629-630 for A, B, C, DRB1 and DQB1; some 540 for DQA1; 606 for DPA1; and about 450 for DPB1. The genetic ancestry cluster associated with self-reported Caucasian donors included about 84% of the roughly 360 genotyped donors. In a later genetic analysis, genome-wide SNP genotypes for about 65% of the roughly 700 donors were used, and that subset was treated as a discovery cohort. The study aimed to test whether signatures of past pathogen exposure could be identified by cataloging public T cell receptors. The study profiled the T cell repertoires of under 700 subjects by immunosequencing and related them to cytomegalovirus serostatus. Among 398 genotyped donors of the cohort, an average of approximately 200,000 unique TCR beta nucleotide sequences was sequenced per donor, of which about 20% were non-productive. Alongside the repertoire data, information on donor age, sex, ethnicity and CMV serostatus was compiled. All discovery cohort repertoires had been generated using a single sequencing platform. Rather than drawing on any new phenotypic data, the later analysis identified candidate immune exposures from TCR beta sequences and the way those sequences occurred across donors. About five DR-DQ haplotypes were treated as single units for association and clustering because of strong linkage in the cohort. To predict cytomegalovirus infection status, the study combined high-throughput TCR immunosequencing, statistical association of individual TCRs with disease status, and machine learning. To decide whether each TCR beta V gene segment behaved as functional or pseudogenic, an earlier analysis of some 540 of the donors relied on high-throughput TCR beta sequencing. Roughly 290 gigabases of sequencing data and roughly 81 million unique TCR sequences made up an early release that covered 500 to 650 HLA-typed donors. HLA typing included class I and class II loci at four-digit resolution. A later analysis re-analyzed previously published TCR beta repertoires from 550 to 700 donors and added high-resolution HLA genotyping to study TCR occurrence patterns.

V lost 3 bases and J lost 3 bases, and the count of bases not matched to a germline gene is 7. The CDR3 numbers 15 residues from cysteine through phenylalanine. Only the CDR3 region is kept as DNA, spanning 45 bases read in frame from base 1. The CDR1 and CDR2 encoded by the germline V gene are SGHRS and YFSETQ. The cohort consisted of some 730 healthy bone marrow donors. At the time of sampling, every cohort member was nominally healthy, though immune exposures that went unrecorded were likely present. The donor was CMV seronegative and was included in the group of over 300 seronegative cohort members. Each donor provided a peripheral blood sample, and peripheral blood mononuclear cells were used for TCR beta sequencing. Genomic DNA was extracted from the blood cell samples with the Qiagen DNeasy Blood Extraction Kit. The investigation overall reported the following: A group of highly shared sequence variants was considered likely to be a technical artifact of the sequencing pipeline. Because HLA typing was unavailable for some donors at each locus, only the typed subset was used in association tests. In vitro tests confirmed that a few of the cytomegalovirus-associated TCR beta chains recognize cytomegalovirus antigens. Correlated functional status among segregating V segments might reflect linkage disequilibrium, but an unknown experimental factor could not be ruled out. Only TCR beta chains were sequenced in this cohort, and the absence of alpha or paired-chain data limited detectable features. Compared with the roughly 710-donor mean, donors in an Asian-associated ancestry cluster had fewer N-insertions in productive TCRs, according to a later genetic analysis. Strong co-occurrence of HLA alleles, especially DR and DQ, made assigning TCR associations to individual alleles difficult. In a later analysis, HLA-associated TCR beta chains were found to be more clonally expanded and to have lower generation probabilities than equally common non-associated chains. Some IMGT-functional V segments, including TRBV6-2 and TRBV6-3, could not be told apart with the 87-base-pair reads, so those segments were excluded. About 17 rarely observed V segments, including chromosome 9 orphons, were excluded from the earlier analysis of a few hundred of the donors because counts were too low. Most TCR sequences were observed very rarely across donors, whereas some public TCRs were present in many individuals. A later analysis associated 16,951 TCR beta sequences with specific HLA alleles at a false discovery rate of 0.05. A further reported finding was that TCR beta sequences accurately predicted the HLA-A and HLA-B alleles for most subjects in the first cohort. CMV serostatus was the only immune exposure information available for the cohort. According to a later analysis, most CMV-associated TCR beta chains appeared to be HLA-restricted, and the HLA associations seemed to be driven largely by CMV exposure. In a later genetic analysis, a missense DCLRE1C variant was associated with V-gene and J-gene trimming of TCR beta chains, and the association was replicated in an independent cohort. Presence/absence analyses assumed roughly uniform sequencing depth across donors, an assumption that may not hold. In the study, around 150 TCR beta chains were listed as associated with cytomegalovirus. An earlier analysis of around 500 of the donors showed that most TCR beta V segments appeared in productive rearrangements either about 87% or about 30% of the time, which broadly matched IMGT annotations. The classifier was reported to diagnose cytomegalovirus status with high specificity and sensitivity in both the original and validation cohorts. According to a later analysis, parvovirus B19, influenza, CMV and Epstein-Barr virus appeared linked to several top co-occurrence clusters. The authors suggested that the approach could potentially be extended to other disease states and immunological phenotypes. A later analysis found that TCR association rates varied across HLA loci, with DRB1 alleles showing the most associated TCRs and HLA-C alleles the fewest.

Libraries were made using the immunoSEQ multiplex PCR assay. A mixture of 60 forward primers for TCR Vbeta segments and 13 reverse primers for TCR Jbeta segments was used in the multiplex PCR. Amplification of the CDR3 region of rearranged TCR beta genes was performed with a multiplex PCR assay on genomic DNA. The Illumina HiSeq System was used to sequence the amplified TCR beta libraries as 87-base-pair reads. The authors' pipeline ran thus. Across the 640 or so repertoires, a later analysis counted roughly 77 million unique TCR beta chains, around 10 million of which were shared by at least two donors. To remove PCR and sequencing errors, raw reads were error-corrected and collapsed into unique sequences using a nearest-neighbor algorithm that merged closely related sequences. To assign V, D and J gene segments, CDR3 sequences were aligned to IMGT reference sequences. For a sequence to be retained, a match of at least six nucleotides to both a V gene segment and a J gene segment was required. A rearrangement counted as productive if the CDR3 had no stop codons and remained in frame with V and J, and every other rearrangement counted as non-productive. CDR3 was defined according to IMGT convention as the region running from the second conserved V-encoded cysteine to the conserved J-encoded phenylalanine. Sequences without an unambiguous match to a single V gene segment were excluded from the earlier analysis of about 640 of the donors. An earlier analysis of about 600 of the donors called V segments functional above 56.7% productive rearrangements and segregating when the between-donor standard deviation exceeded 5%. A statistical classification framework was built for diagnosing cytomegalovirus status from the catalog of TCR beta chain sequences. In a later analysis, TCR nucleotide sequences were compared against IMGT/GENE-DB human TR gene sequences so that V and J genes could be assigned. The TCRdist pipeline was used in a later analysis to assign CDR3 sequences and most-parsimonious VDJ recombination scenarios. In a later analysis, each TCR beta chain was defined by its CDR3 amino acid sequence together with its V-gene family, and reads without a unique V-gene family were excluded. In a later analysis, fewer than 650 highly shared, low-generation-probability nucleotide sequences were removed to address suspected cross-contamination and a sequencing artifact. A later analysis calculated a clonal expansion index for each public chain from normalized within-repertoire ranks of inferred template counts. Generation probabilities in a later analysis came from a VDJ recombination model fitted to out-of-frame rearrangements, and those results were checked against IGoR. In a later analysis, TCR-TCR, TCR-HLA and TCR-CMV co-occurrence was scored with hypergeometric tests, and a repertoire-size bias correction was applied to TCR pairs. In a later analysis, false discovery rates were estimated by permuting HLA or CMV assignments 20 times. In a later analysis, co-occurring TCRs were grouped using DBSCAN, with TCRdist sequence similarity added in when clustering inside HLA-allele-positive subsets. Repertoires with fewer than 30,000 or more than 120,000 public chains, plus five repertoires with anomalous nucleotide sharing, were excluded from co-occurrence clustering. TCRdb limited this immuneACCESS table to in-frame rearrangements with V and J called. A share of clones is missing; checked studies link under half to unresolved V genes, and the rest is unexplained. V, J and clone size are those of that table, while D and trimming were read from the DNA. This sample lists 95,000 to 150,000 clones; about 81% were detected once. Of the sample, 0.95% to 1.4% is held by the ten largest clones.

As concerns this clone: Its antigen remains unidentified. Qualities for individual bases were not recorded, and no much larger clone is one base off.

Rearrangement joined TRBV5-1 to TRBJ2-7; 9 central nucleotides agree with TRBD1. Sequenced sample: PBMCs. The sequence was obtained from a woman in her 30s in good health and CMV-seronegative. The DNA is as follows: TGCGCCAGCAGCTCCACTGGACAGGGGAGCTACGAGCAGTACTTC. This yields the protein CASSSTGQGSYEQYF.